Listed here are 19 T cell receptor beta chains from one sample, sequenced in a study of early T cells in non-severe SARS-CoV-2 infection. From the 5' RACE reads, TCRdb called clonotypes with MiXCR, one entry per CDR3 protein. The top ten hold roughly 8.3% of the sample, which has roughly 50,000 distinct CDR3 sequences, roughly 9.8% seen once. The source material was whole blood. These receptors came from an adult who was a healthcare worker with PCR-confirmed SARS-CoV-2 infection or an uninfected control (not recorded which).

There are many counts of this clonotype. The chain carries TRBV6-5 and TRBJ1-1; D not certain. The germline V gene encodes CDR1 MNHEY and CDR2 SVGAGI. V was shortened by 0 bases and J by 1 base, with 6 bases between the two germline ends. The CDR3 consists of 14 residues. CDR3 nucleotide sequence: TGTGCCAGCAGTTACTCGTGGGGGAACACTGAAGCTTTCTTT. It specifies CASSYSWGNTEAFF.

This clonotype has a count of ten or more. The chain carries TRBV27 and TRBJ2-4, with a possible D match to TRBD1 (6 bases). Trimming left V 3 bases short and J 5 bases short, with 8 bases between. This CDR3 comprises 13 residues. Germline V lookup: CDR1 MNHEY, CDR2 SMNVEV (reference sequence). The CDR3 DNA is TGTGCCAGCAGTTTCGGACAGCAAAACATTCAGTACTTC. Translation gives CASSFGQQNIQYF.

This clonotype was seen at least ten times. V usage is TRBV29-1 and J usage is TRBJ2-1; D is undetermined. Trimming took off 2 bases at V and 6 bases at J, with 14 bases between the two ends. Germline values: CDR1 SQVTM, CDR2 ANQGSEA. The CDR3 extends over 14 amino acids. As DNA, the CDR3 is TGCAGCGTTGAATCGACCTCTCGTCGCAATGAGCAGTTCTTC. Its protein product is CSVESTSRRNEQFF.

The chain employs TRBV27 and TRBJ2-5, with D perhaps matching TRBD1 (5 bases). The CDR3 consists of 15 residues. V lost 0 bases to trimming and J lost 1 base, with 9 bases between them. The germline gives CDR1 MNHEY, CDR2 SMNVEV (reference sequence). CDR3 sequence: CASSLSIDSQETQYF. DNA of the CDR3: TGTGCCAGCAGTTTATCGATTGACAGCCAAGAGACCCAGTACTTC.

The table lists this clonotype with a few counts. CDR3 protein: CASSSRFPTGELFF. CDR3 DNA: TGTGCCAGCAGCTCCCGCTTTCCCACCGGGGAGCTGTTTTTT. The rearrangement links TRBV7-2 to TRBJ2-2; D is uncertain. V was cut by 4 bases and J by 4 bases, with 10 bases left in between. Per the germline V gene, CDR1 is SGHTA and CDR2 is FQGNSA. The CDR3 totals 14 residues.

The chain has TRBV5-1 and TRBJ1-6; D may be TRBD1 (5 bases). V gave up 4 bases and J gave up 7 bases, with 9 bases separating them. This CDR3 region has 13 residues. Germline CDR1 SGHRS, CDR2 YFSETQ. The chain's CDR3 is CASSETVNSPLHF. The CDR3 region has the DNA TGCGCCAGCAGCGAGACAGTCAATTCACCCCTCCACTTT.

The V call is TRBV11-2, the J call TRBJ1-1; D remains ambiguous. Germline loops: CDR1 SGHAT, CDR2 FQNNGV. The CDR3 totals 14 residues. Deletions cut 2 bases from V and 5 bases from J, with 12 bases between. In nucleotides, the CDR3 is TGTGCCAGCAGCTTATTCGATGAGGAAACTGAAGCTTTCTTT. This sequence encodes CASSLFDEETEAFF. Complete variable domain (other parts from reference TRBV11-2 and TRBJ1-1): EAGVAQSPRYKIIEKRQSVAFWCNPISGHATLYWYQQILGQGPKLLIQFQNNGVVDDSQLPKDRFSAERLKGVDSTLKIQPAKLEDSAVYLCASSLFDEETEAFFGQGTRLTVV.

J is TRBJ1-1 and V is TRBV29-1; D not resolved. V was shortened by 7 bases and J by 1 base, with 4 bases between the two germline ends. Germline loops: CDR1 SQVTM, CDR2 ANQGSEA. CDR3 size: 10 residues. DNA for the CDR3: TGCAGCGCACGGAACACTGAAGCTTTCTTT. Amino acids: CSARNTEAFF.

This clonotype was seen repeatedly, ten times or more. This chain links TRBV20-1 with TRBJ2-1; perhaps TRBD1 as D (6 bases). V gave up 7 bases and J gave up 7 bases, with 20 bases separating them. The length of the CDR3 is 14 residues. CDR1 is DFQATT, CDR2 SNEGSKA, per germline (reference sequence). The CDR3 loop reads CSVTTGLAENEQFF. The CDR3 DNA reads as TGCAGTGTCACAACAGGGCTAGCTGAGAATGAGCAGTTCTTC.

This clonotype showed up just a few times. The CDR3 DNA is TGCGCCAGCAGCTCGGAGGGGATAGCGGGAGATACGCAGTATTTT. Translated: CASSSEGIAGDTQYF. The rearrangement joins TRBV5-1 to TRBJ2-3; 7 bases are a match to TRBD2. Germline CDR1 reads SGHRS; CDR2 reads YFSETQ. The CDR3 sequence is 15 residues long. The J segment lost 5 bases and the V segment lost 3 bases, leaving 9 bases of the junction unmatched.

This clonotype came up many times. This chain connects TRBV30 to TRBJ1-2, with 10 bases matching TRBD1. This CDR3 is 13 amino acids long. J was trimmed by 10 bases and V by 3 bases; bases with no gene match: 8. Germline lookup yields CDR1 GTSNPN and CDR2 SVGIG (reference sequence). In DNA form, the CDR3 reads TGTGCCTGGAGCGCCGGGACAGGGGACGCCTACACCTTC. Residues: CAWSAGTGDAYTF. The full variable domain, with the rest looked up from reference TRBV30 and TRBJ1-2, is SQTIHQWPATLVQPVGSPLSLECTVEGTSNPNLYWYRQAAGRGLQLLFYSVGIGQISSEVPQNLSASRPQDRQFILSSKKLLLSDSGFYLCAWSAGTGDAYTFGSGTRLTVV.

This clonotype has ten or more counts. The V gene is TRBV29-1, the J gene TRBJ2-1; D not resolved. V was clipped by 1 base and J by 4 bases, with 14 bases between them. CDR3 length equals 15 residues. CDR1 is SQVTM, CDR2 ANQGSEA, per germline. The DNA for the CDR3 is TGCAGCGTTGAAGGTTTTGGGGAATTATACAATGAGCAGTTCTTC. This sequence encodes CSVEGFGELYNEQFF.

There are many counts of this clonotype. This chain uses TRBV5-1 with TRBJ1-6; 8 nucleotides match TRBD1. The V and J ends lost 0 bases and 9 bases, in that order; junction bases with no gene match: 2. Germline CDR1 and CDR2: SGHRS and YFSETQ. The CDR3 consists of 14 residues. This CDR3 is CASSLEGTGSPLHF. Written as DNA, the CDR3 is TGCGCCAGCAGCTTGGAGGGGACAGGTTCACCCCTCCACTTT.

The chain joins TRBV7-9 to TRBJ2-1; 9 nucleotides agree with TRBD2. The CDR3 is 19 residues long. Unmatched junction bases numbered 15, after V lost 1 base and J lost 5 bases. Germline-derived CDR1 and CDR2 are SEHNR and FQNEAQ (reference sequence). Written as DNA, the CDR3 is TGTGCCAGCAGCTTAGACAGGCCCGGCGGGAGGGCCTCAGACAATGAGCAGTTCTTC. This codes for CASSLDRPGGRASDNEQFF.

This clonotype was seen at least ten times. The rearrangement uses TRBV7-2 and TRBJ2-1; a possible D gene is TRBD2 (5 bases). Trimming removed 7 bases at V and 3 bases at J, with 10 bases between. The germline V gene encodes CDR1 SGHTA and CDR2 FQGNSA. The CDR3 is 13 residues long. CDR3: CASNSDYYNEQFF. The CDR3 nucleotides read TGTGCCAGCAACTCTGACTACTACAATGAGCAGTTCTTC.

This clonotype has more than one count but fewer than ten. CDR3 DNA sequence: TGTGCCAGCAGCCAATCGGGACTAGCGGCCTACGAGCAGTACTTC. Amino acid sequence: CASSQSGLAAYEQYF. This chain joins TRBV14 and TRBJ2-7; 11 bases are a match to TRBD2. V gave up 2 bases and J gave up 2 bases; unmatched junction bases: 2. This CDR3 is built from 15 residues. Germline values: CDR1 SGHDN, CDR2 FVKESK.

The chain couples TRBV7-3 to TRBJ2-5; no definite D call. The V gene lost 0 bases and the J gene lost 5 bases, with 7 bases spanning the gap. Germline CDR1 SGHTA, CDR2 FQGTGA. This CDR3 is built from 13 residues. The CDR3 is CASSLTKEETQYF. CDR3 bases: TGTGCCAGCAGCTTAACGAAGGAGGAGACCCAGTACTTC.

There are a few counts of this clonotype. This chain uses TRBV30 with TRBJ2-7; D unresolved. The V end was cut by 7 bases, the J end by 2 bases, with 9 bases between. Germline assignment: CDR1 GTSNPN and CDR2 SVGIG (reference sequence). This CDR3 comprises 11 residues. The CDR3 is CAYGSPYEQYF. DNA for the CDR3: TGTGCCTACGGCTCTCCCTACGAGCAGTACTTC.

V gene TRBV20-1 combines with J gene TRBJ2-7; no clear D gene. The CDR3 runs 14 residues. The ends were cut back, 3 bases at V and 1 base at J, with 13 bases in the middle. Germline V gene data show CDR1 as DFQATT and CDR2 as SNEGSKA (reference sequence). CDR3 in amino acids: CSASFDAYSYEQYF. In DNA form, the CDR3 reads TGCAGTGCTAGTTTTGACGCATATTCCTACGAGCAGTACTTC.